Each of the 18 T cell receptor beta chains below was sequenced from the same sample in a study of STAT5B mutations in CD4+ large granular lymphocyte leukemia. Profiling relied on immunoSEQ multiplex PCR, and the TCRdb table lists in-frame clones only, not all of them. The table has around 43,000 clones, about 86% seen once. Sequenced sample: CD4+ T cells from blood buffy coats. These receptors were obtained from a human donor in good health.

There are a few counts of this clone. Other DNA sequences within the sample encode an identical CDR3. CDR3 loop: CASSLEGTDTQYF. CDR3 DNA: TGTGCCAGCAGCTTAGAGGGGACAGATACGCAGTATTTT. The chain has TRBV7-9 and TRBJ2-3; weak D call: TRBD1 (5 bases). This CDR3 spans 13 amino acids. Germline CDR1 and CDR2: SEHNR and FQNEAQ (reference sequence). V was cut by 1 base and J by 3 bases, with 5 bases left in between.

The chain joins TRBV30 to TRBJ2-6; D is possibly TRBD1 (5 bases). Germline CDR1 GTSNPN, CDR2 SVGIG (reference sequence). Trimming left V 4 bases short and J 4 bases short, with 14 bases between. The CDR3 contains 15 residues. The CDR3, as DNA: TGTGCCTGGACCGTCCTAGGGGTAGGGGCCAACGTCCTGACTTTC. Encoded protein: CAWTVLGVGANVLTF.

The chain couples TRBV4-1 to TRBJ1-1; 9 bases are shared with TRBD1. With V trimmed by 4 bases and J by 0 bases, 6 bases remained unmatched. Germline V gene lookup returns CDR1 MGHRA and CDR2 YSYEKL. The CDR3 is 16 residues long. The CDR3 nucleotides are TGCGCCAGCAGCCCCGGGACAGGGACCATGAACACTGAAGCTTTCTTT. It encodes CASSPGTGTMNTEAFF.

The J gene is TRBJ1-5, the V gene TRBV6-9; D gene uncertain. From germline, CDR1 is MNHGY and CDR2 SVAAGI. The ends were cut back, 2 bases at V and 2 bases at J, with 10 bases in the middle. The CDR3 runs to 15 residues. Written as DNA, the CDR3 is TGTGCCAGCAGTTATCCCCGGAGAGGCAATCAGCCCCAGCATTTT. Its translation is CASSYPRRGNQPQHF.

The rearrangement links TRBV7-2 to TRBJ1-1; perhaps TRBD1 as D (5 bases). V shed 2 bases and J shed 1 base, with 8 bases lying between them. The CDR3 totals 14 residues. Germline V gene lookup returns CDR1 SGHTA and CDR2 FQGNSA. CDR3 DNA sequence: TGTGCCAGCAGCTTATATGGGGGGAACACTGAAGCTTTCTTT. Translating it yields CASSLYGGNTEAFF.

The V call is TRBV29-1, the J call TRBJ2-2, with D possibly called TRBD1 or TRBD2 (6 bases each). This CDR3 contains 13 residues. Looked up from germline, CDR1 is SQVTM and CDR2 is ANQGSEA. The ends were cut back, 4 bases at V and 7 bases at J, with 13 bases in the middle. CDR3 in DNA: TGCAGCGTTGCTTGGGGGGCCAACGGGGAGCTGTTTTTT. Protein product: CSVAWGANGELFF.

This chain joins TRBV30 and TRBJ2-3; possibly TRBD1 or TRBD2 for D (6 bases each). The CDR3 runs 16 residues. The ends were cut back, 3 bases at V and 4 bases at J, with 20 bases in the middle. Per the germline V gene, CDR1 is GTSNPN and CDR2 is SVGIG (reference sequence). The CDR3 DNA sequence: TGTGCCTGGAGCCAGAGCAGCCGGGGGCTGCCAGATACGCAGTATTTT. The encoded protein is CAWSQSSRGLPDTQYF.

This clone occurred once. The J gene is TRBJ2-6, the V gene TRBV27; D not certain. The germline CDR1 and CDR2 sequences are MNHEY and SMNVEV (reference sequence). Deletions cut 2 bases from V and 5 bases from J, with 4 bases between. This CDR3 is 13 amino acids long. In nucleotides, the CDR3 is TGTGCCAGCAGTTTAAATTGGGCCAACGTCCTGACTTTC. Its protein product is CASSLNWANVLTF.

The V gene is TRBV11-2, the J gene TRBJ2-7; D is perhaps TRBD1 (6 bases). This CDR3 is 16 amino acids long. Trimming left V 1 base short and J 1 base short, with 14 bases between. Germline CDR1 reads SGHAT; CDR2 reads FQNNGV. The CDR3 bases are TGTGCCAGCAGCTTAGCTGGTTCGCAGGGGTCCTACGAGCAGTACTTC. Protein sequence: CASSLAGSQGSYEQYF.

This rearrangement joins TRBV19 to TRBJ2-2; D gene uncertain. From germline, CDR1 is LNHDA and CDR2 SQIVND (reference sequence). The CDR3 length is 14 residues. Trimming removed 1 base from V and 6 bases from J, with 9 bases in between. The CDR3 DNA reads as TGTGCCAGTAGTATAGTCACCGATGCCGGGGAGCTGTTTTTT. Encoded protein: CASSIVTDAGELFF. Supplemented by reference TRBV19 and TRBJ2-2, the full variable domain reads DGGITQSPKYLFRKEGQNVTLSCEQNLNHDAMYWYRQDPGQGLRLIYYSQIVNDFQKGDIAEGYSVSREKKESFPLTVTSAQKNPTAFYLCASSIVTDAGELFFGEGSRLTVL.

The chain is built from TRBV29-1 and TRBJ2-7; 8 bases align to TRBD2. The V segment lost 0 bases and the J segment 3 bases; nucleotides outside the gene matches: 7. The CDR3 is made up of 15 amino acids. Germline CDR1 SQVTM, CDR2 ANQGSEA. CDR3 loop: CSVEDRSGANYEQYF. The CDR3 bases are TGCAGCGTTGAAGATCGTAGCGGGGCCAACTACGAGCAGTACTTC.

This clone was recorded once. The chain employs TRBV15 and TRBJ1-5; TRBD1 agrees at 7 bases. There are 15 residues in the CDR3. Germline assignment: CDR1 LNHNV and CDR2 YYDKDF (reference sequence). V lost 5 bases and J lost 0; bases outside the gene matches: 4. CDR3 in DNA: TGTGCCACCAGCCTGACAGGGCTTAGCAATCAGCCCCAGCATTTT. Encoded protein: CATSLTGLSNQPQHF.

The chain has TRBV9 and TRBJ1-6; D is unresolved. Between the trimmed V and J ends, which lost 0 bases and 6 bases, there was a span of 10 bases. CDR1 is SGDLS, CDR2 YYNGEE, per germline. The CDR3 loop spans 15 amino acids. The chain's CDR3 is CASSVDWSLNSPLHF. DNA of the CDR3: TGTGCCAGCAGCGTAGACTGGTCCCTTAATTCACCCCTCCACTTT.

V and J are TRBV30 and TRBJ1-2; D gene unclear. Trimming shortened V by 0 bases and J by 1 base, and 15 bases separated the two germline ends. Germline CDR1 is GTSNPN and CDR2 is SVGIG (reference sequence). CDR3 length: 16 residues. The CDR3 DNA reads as TGTGCCTGGAGTGTACACCTCCTTCCCGATAACTATGGCTACACCTTC. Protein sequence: CAWSVHLLPDNYGYTF.

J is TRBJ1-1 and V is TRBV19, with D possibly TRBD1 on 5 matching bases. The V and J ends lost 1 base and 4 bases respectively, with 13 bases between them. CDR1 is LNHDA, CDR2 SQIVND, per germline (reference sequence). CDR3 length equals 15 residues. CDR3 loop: CASSIVAGSTTEAFF. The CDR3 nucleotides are TGTGCCAGTAGTATAGTGGCAGGGTCTACCACTGAAGCTTTCTTT.

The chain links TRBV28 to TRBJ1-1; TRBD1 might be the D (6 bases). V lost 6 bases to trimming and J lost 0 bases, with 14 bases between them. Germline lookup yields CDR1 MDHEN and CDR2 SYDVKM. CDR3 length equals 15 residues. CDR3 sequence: CASSLYRAMNTEAFF. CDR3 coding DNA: TGTGCCAGCAGCCTATACAGGGCCATGAACACTGAAGCTTTCTTT.

CDR3 nucleotides: TGCGCCAGCAGCTTAGGCAGCCAAGAGACCCAGTACTTC. Translated, it gives CASSLGSQETQYF. The rearrangement joins TRBV5-1 to TRBJ2-5, with no clear D. From germline, CDR1 is SGHRS and CDR2 YFSETQ. This CDR3 has 13 residues. The V end lost 2 bases, the J end lost 1 base, and 6 bases lay between the germline ends.

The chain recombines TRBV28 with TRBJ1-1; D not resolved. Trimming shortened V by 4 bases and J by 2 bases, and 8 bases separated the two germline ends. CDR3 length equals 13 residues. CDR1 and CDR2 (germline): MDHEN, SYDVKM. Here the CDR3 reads CASSWQVNTEAFF. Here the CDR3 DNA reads TGTGCCAGCAGTTGGCAGGTAAACACTGAAGCTTTCTTT.